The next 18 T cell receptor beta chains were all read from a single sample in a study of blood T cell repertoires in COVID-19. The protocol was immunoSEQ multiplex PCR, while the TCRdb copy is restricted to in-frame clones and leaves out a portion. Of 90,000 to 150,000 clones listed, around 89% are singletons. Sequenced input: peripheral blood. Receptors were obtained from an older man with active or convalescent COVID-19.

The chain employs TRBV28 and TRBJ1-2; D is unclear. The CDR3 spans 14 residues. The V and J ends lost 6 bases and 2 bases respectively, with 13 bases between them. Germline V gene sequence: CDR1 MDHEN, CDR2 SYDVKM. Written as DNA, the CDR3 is TGTGCCAGCAGCCTCGACACCCCCAACTATGGCTACACCTTC. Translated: CASSLDTPNYGYTF.

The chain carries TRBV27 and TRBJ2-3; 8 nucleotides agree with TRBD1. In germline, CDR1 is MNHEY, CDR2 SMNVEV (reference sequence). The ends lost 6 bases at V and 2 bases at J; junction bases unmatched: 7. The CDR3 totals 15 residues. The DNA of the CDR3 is TGTGCCAGCAGAACCGGACAGGGCAACACAGATACGCAGTATTTT. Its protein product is CASRTGQGNTDTQYF.

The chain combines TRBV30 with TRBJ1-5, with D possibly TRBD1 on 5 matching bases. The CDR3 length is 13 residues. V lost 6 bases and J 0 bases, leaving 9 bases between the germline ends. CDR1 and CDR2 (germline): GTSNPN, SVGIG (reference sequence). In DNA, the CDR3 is TGTGCCTGCGACAGTTATAGCAATCAGCCCCAGCATTTT. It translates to CACDSYSNQPQHF. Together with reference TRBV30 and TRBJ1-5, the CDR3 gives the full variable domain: SQTIHQWPATLVQPVGSPLSLECTVEGTSNPNLYWYRQAAGRGLQLLFYSVGIGQISSEVPQNLSASRPQDRQFILSSKKLLLSDSGFYLCACDSYSNQPQHFGDGTRLSIL.

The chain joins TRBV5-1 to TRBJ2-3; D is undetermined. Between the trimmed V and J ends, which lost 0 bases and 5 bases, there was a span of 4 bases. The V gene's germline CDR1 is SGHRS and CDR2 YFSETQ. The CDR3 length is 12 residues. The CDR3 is CASSLARDTQYF. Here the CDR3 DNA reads TGCGCCAGCAGCTTGGCTAGAGATACGCAGTATTTT.

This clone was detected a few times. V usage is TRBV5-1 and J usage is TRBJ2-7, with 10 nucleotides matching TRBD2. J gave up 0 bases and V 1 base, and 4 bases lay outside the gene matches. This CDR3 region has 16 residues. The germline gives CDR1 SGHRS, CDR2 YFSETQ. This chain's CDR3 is CASSLRTSGISYEQYF. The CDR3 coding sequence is TGCGCCAGCAGCTTGAGGACTAGCGGTATCTCCTACGAGCAGTACTTC.

DNA of the CDR3: TGTGCCAGCAGGGTCGGTGGGCCCCGGGAGGGCTACAATGAGCAGTTCTTC. This encodes CASRVGGPREGYNEQFF. The V and J genes are TRBV28 and TRBJ2-1, with 8 nucleotides matching TRBD2. V dropped 6 bases and J dropped 3; count of bases not matched to a gene: 13. Germline loops: CDR1 MDHEN, CDR2 SYDVKM. CDR3 length: 17 amino acids.

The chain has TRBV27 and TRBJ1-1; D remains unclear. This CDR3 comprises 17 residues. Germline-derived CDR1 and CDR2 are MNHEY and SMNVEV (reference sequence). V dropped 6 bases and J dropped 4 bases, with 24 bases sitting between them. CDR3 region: CASSPGGWAGLGTEAFF. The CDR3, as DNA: TGTGCCAGCAGCCCGGGAGGGTGGGCAGGACTGGGCACTGAAGCTTTCTTT.

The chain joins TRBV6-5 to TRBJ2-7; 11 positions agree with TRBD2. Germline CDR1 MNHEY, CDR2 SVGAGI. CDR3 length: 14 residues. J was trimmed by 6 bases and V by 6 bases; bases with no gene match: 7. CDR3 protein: CASSRLAGRSEQYF. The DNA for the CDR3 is TGTGCCAGCAGCCGACTAGCGGGACGGAGCGAGCAGTACTTC.

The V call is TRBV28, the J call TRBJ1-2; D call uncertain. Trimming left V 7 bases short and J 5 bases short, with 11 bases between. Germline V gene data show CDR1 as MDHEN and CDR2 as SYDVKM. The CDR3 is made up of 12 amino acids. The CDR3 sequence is CASMGRQYGYTF. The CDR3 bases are TGTGCCAGCATGGGCAGGCAATATGGCTACACCTTC.

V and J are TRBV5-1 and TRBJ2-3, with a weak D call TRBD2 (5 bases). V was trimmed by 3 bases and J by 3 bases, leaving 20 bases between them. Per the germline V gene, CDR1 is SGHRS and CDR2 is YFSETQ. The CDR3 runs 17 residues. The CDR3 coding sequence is TGCGCCAGCAGCTCCCCGCGGGCACCCACAGATACAGATACGCAGTATTTT. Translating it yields CASSSPRAPTDTDTQYF.

Written as DNA, the CDR3 is TGTGCCAGCAGCTTAGGTCAGGCTAATGAAAAACTGTTTTTT. Its protein is CASSLGQANEKLFF. The chain couples TRBV7-9 to TRBJ1-4; D call uncertain. Trimming pared 1 base from V and 3 bases from J, leaving 6 bases between. From germline, CDR1 is SEHNR and CDR2 FQNEAQ (reference sequence). CDR3 length: 14 residues.

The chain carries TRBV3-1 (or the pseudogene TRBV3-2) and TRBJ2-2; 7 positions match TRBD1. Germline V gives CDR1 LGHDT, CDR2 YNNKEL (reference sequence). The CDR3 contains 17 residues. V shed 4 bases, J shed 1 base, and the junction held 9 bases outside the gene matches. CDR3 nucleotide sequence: TGTGCCAGCAGCCCTCCCCCCAGGACAGGGAACACCGGGGAGCTGTTTTTT. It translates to CASSPPPRTGNTGELFF.

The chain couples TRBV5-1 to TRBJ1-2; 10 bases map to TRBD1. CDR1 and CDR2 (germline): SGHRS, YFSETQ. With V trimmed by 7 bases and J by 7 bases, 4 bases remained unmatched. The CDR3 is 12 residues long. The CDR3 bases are TGCGCCAGCTCACGACAGGGGGCTGGCTACACCTTC. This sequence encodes CASSRQGAGYTF.

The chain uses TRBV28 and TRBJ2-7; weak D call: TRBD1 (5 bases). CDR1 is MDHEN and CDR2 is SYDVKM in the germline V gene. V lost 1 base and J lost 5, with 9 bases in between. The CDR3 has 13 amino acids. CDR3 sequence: CASSLYSGNEQYF. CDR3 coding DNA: TGTGCCAGCAGTTTATATTCAGGGAACGAGCAGTACTTC.

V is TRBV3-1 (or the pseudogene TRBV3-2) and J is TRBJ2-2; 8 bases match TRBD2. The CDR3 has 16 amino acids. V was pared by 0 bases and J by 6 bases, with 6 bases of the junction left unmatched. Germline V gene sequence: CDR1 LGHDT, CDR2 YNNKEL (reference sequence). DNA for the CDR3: TGTGCCAGCAGCCAAGATCTTGGAGCGGGGGCCGGGGAGCTGTTTTTT. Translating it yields CASSQDLGAGAGELFF.

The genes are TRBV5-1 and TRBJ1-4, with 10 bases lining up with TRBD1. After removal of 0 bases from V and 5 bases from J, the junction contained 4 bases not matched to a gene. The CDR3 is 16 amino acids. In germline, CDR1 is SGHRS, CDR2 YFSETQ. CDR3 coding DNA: TGCGCCAGCAGCTTGGACGGACAGGGGGGGAATGAAAAACTGTTTTTT. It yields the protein CASSLDGQGGNEKLFF.

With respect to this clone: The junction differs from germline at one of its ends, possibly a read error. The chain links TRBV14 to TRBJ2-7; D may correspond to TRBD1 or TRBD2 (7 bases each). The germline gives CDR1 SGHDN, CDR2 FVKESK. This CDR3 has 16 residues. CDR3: CASSQGRGRKTYEQYF. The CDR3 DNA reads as TGTGCCAGCAGTCAAGGGAGGGGGCGAAAAACCTACGAGCAGTACTTC.

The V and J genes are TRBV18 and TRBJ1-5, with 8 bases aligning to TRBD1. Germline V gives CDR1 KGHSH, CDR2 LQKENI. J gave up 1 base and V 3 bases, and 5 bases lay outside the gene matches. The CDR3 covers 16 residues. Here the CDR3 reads CASSPDRGISNQPQHF. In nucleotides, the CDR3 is TGTGCCAGCTCACCTGACAGGGGAATAAGCAATCAGCCCCAGCATTTT.